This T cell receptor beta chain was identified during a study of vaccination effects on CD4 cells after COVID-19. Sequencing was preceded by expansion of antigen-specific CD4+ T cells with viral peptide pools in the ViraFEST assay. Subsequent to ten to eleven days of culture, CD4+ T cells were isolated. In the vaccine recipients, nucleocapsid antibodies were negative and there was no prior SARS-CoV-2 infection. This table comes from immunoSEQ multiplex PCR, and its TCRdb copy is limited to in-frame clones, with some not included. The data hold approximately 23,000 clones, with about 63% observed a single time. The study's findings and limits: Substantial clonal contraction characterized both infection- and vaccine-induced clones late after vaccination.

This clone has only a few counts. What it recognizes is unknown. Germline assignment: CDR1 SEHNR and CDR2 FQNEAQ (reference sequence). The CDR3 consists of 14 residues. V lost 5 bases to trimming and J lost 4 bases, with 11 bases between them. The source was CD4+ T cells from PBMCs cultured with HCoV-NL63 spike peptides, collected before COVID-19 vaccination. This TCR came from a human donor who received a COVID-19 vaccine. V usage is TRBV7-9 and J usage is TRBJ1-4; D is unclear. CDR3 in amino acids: CASSLGVDNEKLFF. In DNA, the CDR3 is TGTGCCAGCAGCCTCGGGGTCGATAATGAAAAACTGTTTTTT.